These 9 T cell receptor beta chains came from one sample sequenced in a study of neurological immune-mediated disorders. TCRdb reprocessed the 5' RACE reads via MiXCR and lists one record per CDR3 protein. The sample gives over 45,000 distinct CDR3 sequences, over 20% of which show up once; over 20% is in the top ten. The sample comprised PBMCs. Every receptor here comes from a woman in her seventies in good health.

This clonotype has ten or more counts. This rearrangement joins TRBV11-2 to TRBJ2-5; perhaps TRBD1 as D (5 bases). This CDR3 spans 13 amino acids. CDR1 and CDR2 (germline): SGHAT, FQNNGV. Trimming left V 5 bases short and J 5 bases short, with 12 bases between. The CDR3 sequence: CASSQQVYETQYF. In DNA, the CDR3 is TGTGCCAGCAGCCAACAGGTTTACGAGACCCAGTACTTC. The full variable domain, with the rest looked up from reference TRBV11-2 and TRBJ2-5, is EAGVAQSPRYKIIEKRQSVAFWCNPISGHATLYWYQQILGQGPKLLIQFQNNGVVDDSQLPKDRFSAERLKGVDSTLKIQPAKLEDSAVYLCASSQQVYETQYFGPGTRLLVL.

The CDR3 DNA is TGTGCCACCAGCAGAGATCTAGGCGGGGGGGCAGGTTACGAGCAGTACTTC. As protein: CATSRDLGGGAGYEQYF. This chain uses TRBV15 with TRBJ2-7; 9 bases line up with TRBD2. This CDR3 spans 17 amino acids. CDR1 LNHNV and CDR2 YYDKDF come from the germline V gene (reference sequence). The trim removed 0 bases at V and 4 bases at J, leaving 10 bases unmatched.

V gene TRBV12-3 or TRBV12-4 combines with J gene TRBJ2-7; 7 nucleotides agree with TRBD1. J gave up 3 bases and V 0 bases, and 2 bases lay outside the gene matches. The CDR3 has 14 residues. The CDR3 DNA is TGTGCCAGCAGTTTAGCCCGGGACAGCTACGAGCAGTACTTC. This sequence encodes CASSLARDSYEQYF.

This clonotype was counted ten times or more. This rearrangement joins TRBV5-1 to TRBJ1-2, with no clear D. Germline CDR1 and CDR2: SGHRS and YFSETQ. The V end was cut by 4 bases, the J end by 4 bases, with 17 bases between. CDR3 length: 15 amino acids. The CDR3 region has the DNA TGCGCCAGCAGCGATCCAGGACGGAGTTTCTATGGCTACACCTTC. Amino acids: CASSDPGRSFYGYTF.

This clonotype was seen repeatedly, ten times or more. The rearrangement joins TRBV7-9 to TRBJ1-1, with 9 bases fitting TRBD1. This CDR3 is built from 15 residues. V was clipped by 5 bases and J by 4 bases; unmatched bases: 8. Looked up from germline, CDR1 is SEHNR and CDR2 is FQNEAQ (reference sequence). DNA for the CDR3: TGTGCCAGCAGCCGGGACAGGGAGACGGGCACTGAAGCTTTCTTT. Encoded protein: CASSRDRETGTEAFF.

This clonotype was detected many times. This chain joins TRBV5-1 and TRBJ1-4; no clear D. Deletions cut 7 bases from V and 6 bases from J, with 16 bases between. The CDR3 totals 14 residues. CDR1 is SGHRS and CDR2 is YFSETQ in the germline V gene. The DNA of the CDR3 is TGCGCCAGCCGAGGCGGACCTTGGTATGAAAAACTGTTTTTT. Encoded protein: CASRGGPWYEKLFF.

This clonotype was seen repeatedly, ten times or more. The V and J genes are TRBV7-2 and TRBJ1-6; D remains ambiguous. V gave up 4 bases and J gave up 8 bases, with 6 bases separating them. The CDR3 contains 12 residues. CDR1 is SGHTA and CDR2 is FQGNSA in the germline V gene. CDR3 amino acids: CASSSNHSPLHF. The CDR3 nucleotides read TGTGCCAGCAGCTCGAATCATTCACCCCTCCACTTT.

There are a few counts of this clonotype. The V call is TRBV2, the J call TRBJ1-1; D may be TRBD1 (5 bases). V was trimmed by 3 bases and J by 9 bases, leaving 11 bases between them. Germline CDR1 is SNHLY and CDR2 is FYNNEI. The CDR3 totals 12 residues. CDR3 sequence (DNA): TGTGCCAGCAGTGATAGGGGTAGGAAAGCTTTCTTT. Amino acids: CASSDRGRKAFF.

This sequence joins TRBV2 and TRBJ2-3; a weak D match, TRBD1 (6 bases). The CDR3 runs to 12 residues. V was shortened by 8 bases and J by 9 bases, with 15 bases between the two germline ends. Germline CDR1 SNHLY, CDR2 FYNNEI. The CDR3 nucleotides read TGTGCCAGCGCCGAGAGAACAGGGACGCAGTATTTT. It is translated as CASAERTGTQYF.